The rows below give T cell receptor beta chains drawn from one sample of a study of blood T cell repertoires in COVID-19. Assay: immunoSEQ multiplex PCR; the TCRdb copy retains only in-frame clones and omits some. The profile shows 200,000 to 250,000 clones, approximately 90% of them singletons. Source material: peripheral blood. Receptors were obtained from a man aged 55 to 69 with COVID-19, enrolled during active disease. CDR3s include the opening cysteine and the closing phenylalanine or tryptophan. The order of the fields is clone size, J gene, V gene, CDR3 length, D gene, CDR3 DNA, CDR3 protein. The D gene is left open where the match is weak. Clone size is not always given. Where it is, it says once, few, many or a class for expanded clones.

- | TRBJ2-2 | TRBV10-2 | 15 | TRBD2 | TGCGCCACCCGGGCTAGCGGGGGGGTGGCCGGGGAGCTGTTTTTT | CATRASGGVAGELFF
- | TRBJ1-2 | TRBV10-3 | 13 | - | TGTGCCATCAGTGATGGCAGGAACTATGGCTACACCTTC | CAISDGRNYGYTF
- | TRBJ2-3 | TRBV5-1 | 17 | TRBD2 | TGCGCCAGCAGCCCAACTAGCGGGGGGGCCTGGGCAGATACGCAGTATTTT | CASSPTSGGAWADTQYF
- | TRBJ2-7 | TRBV29-1 | 13 | - | TGCAGCGCCTATGTACCCAACCGTTACGAGCAGTACTTC | CSAYVPNRYEQYF
- | TRBJ2-6 | TRBV5-1 | 16 | TRBD2 | TGCGCCAGCAGCAAAGAAGCGGGAGCTGGGGCCAACGTCCTGACTTTC | CASSKEAGAGANVLTF
- | TRBJ1-5 | TRBV7-2 | 15 | TRBD1 | TGTGCCAGCAGCGCGGGACAGGGGCTCGCACAGCCCCAGCATTTT | CASSAGQGLAQPQHF
- | TRBJ1-5 | TRBV4-1 | 17 | TRBD1 | TGCGCCAGCAGCCAAGATGTCGGGACAGGGGGCTATCAGCCCCAGCATTTT | CASSQDVGTGGYQPQHF
- | TRBJ1-2 | TRBV7-8 | 14 | - | TGTGCCAGCAGCACGGACGGGAGAGACTATGGCTACACCTTC | CASSTDGRDYGYTF
- | TRBJ1-6 | TRBV27 | 14 | - | TGTGCCAGCAGAATGGGACAAGATAATTCACCCCTCCACTTT | CASRMGQDNSPLHF
- | TRBJ2-2 | TRBV5-1 | 15 | - | TGCGCCAGCAGCTTTGTGGAGCCGAACACCGGGGAGCTGTTTTTT | CASSFVEPNTGELFF
once | TRBJ2-3 | TRBV7-3 | 18 | TRBD2 | TGTGCCAGCAGCCCCCAAGGACTAGCGGGGACTAGCACAGATACGCAGTATTTT | CASSPQGLAGTSTDTQYF
- | TRBJ2-7 | TRBV6-1 | 16 | TRBD2 | TGTGCCAGCAGTGAACGGGTAGCGGGGAGCTCCTACGAGCAGTACTTC | CASSERVAGSSYEQYF
- | TRBJ1-2 | TRBV6-5 | 14 | - | TGTGCCAGCAGTCTCGACGGGGTACCCTATGGCTACACCTTC | CASSLDGVPYGYTF
- | TRBJ2-3 | TRBV7-2 | 13 | - | TGTGCCAGCAGCTCAGGAGGAGCCGTAACGCAGTATTTT | CASSSGGAVTQYF
- | TRBJ2-1 | TRBV11-2 | 16 | TRBD2 | TGTGCCAGCAGCTACCGGACTAGCTTAGGCTACAATGAGCAGTTCTTC | CASSYRTSLGYNEQFF
- | TRBJ1-5 | TRBV30 | 13 | - | TGTGCCTGGAGCCTAACAGGGAATCAGCCCCAGCATTTT | CAWSLTGNQPQHF
once | TRBJ1-1 | TRBV11-3 | 13 | - | TGTGCCAGCAAGGCGACAGGGAACACTGAAGCTTTCTTT | CASKATGNTEAFF